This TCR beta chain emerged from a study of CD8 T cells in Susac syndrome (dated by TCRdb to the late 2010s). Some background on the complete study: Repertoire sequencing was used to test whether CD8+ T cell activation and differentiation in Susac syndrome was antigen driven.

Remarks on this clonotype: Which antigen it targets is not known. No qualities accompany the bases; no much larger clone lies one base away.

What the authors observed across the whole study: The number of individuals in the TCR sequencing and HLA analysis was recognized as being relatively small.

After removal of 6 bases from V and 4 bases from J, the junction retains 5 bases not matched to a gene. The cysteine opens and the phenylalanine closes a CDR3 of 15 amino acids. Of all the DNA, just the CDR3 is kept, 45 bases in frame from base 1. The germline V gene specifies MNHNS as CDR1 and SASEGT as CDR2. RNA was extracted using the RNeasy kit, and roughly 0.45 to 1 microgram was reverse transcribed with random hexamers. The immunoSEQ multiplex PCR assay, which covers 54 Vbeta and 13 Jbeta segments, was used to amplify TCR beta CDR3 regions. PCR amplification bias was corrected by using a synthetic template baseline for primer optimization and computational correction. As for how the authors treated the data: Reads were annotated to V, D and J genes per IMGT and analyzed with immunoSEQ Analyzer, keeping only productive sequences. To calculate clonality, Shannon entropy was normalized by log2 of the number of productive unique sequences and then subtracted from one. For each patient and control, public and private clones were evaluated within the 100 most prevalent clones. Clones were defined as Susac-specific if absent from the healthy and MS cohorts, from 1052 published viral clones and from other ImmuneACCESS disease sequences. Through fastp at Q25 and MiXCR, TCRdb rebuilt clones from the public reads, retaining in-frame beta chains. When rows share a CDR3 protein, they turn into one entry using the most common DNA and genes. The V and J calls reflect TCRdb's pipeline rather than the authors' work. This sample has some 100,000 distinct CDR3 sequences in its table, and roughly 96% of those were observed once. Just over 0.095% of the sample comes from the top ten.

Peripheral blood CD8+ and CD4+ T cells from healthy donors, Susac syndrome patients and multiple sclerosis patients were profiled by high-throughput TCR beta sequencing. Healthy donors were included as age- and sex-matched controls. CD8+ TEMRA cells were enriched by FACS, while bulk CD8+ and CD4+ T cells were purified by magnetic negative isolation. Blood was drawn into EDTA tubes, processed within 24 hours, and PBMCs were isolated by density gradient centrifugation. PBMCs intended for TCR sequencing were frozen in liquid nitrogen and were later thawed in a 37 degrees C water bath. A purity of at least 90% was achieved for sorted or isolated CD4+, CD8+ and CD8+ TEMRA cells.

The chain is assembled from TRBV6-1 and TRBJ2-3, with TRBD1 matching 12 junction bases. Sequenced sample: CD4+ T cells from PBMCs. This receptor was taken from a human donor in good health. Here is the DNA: TGTGCCAGCAGGTGGGACAGGGGGCTCCCAGATACGCAGTATTTT. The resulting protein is CASRWDRGLPDTQYF.